The rows below give T cell receptor beta chains drawn from one sample of a study of T cells of healthy individuals. TCRdb reanalysed the 5' RACE reads using MiXCR and keeps one entry per CDR3 protein. The table records 55,000 to 65,000 distinct CDR3 sequences, roughly 15% of them present only once. These receptors all come from a human donor in good health. The CDR3 runs from the conserved cysteine through the conserved F or W. Clone size, where shown, is once, few, many, or a class for clones that have expanded.

j_call	clone_size	v_call	cdr3_aa
TRBJ2-7	few	TRBV23-1	CASSQYEVAGWTAAHSYEQYF
TRBJ1-4	many	TRBV4-1	CASSPAPPGAGNEKLFF
TRBJ1-5	-	TRBV20-1	CSARPTGVGPQHF
TRBJ1-1	many	TRBV27	CASSLSMNTEAFF
TRBJ2-3	many	TRBV24-1	CATSEGTGADTQYF
TRBJ2-5	few	TRBV3-1	CASSLQPSRQETQYF
TRBJ2-2	-	TRBV15	CATSRDGGGPTGELFF
TRBJ1-4	few	TRBV28	CASSLPGDRRATNEKLFF
TRBJ2-5	many	TRBV29-1	CSVDGGTGRFTQYF
TRBJ1-3	-	TRBV4-1	CASSQDPGTGDSRNTIYF
TRBJ2-4	many	TRBV20-1	CSARQFLAKNIQYF
TRBJ2-5	few	TRBV5-1	CASSLVMRLAGVGQETQYF
TRBJ1-5	-	TRBV19	CASSWSNQPQHF
TRBJ2-3	few	TRBV7-3	CASSLRLVGAGTDTQYF
TRBJ2-3	-	TRBV10-2	CASSLIAVSTDTQYF
TRBJ2-7	many	TRBV6-5	CASSYRGRGYEQYF
TRBJ2-1	many	TRBV5-1	CASTPGGGYNEQFF
TRBJ2-7	-	TRBV5-1	CASSSGLLRNEQYF
TRBJ2-1	many	TRBV20-1	CSARDRYSYNEQFF
TRBJ2-7	-	TRBV10-2	CASSDRRQYF
TRBJ2-2	few	TRBV11-2	CASSGSWTGELFF
TRBJ1-1	-	TRBV30	CAQLWSGTEAFF
TRBJ1-2	many	TRBV19	CASSVGYGAAYGYTF
TRBJ2-5	many	TRBV5-6	CASSSSGTEPVETQYF
TRBJ1-2	many	TRBV5-1	CASSFSTDYNYGYTF
TRBJ2-2	-	TRBV25-1	CASQGGGNTGELFF